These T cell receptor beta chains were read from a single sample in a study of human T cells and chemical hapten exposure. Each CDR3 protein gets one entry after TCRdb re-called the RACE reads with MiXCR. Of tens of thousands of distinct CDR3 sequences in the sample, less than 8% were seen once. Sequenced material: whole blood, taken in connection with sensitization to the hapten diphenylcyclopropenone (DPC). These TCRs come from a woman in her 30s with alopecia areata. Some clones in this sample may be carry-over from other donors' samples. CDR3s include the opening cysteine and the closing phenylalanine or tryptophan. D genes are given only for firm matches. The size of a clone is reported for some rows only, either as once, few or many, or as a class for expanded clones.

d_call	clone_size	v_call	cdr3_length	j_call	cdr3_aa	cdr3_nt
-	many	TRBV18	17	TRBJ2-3	CASSPGSWGLFTDTQYF	TGTGCCAGCTCACCCGGTTCTTGGGGGCTCTTCACAGATACGCAGTATTTT
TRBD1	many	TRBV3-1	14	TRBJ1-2	CASSQETGDYGYTF	TGTGCCAGCAGCCAGGAGACAGGGGACTATGGCTACACCTTC
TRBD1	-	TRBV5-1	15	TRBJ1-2	CASSESPGQTYGYTF	TGCGCCAGCAGCGAATCACCGGGACAGACCTATGGCTACACCTTC
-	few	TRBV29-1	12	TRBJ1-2	CSVGGQSHGDTF	TGCAGCGTAGGTGGACAGTCCCATGGCGACACCTTC
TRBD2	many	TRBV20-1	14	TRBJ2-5	CSGLAGGGQETQYF	TGCAGTGGTCTAGCGGGGGGGGGCCAAGAGACCCAGTACTTC
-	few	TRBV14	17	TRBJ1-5	CASSPRLSATSNQPQHF	TGTGCCAGCAGCCCCAGACTTTCCGCAACTAGCAATCAGCCCCAGCATTTT
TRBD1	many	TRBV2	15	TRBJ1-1	CASSGTGTVNTEAFF	TGTGCCAGCAGTGGGACAGGGACGGTTAACACTGAAGCTTTCTTT
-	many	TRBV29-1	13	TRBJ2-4	CSVERTGKNIQYF	TGCAGCGTTGAGCGGACTGGGAAAAACATTCAGTACTTC
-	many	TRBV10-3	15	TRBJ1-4	CAIKAGEATNEKLFF	TGTGCCATCAAGGCGGGGGAAGCAACTAATGAAAAACTGTTTTTT
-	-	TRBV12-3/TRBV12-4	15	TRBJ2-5	CASNPDAGSQETQYF	TGTGCCAGCAACCCGGATGCGGGATCGCAAGAGACCCAGTACTTC
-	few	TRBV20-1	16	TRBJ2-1	CSARSGATTFYNEQFF	TGCAGTGCTAGATCAGGCGCTACCACATTCTACAATGAGCAGTTCTTC
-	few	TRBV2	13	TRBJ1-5	CASSDQGSQPQHF	TGTGCCAGCAGTGATCAGGGGAGTCAGCCCCAGCATTTT
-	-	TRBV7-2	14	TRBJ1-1	CASKGRQMNTEAFF	TGTGCCAGCAAGGGTAGACAGATGAACACTGAAGCTTTCTTT
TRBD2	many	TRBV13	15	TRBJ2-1	CASTRTSGGAHEQFF	TGTGCCAGCACCCGGACTAGCGGGGGGGCCCATGAGCAGTTCTTC
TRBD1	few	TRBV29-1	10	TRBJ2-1	CSGQGSHKFF	TGCAGCGGACAGGGGAGTCATAAGTTCTTC
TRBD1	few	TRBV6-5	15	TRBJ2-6	CASSRDRAGANVLTF	TGTGCCAGCAGCCGGGACAGGGCTGGGGCCAACGTCCTGACTTTC
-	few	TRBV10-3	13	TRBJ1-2	CAISDTQRYGYTF	TGTGCCATCAGTGATACCCAACGCTATGGCTACACCTTC
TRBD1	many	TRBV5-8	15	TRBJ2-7	CASSLQDRGFGEQYF	TGTGCCAGCAGCTTGCAGGACAGGGGGTTTGGCGAGCAGTACTTC
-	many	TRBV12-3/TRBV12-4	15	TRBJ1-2	CASSLSRAPNYGYTF	TGTGCCAGCAGTTTGTCCAGGGCCCCCAACTATGGCTACACCTTC
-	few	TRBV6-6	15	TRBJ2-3	CASSYVRGAKDTQYF	TGTGCCAGCAGTTACGTTCGGGGGGCCAAAGATACGCAGTATTTT
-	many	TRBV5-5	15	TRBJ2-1	CASSSYRVSRNEQFF	TGTGCCAGCAGCTCATACAGGGTTTCACGCAATGAGCAGTTCTTC
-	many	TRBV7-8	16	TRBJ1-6	CASSYRPPASNSPLHF	TGTGCCAGCAGCTACCGACCCCCGGCCAGTAATTCACCCCTCCACTTT
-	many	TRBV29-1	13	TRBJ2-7	CSVVVAGSYEQYF	TGCAGCGTTGTGGTTGCGGGCTCCTACGAGCAGTACTTC
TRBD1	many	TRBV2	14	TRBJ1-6	CASSGQVSNSPLHF	TGTGCCAGCAGCGGACAGGTCTCCAATTCACCCCTCCACTTT
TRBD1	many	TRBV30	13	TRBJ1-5	CAWSKQGNQPQHF	TGTGCCTGGAGTAAACAGGGGAATCAGCCCCAGCATTTT
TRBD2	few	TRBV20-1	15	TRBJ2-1	CSASPGLANYNEQFF	TGCAGTGCTAGTCCAGGACTAGCGAATTACAATGAGCAGTTCTTC